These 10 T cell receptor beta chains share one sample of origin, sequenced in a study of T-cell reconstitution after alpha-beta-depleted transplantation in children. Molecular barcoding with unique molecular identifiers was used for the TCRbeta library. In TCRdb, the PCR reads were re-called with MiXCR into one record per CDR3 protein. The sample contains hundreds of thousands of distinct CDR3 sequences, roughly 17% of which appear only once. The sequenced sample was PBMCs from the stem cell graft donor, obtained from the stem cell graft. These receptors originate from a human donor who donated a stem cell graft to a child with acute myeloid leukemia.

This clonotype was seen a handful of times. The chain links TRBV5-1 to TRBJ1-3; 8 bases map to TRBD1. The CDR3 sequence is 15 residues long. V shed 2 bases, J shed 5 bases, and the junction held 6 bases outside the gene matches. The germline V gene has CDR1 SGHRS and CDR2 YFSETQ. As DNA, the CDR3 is TGCGCCAGCAGCTTTACGGCAGGGGGCCGAAACACCATATATTTT. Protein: CASSFTAGGRNTIYF.

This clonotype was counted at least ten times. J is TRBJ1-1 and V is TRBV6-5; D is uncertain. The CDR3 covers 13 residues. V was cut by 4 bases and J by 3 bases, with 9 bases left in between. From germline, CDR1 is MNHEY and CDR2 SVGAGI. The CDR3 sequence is CASSLTHDTEAFF. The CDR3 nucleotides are TGTGCCAGCAGTTTAACACATGACACTGAAGCTTTCTTT.

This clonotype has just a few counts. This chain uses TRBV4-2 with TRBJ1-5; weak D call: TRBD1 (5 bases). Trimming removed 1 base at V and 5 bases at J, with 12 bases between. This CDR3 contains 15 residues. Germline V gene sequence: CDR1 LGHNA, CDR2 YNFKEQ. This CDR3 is CASSQVEQGDQPQHF. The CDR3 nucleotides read TGTGCCAGCAGCCAAGTAGAACAAGGGGATCAGCCCCAGCATTTT.

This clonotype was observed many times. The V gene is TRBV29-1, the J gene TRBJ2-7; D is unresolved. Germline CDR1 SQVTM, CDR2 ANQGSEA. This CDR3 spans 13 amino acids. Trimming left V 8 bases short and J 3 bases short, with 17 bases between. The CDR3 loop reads CSSSDGPLYEQYF. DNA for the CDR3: TGCAGCTCATCGGACGGACCCCTCTACGAGCAGTACTTC.

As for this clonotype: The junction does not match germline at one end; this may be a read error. CDR3 sequence: CASSLGDGTGNNEAFF. CDR3 DNA: TGTGCCAGCAGCTTAGGCGACGGGACAGGCAACAATGAAGCTTTCTTT. The V gene is TRBV7-2, the J gene TRBJ1-1, with 8 bases aligning to TRBD1. Germline CDR1 and CDR2: SGHTA and FQGNSA. This CDR3 region has 16 residues. Supplemented by reference TRBV7-2 and TRBJ1-1, the full variable domain reads GAGVSQSPSNKVTEKGKDVELRCDPISGHTALYWYRQSLGQGLEFLIYFQGNSAPDKSGLPSDRFSAERTGGSVSTLTIQRTQQEDSAVYLCASSLGDGTGNNEAFFGQGTRLTVV.

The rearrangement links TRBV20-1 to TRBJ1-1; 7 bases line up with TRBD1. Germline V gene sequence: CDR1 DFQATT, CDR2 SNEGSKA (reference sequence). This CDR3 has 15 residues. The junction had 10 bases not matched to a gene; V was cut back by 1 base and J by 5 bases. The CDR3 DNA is TGCAGTGCTAGAGCGGCCGGCAGGGGGAGGACTGAAGCTTTCTTT. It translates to CSARAAGRGRTEAFF.

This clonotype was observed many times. The CDR3 protein is CSGRRDTEAFF. The CDR3 nucleotides read TGCAGTGGGAGACGGGACACTGAAGCTTTCTTT. The gene calls are TRBV20-1 and TRBJ1-1, with D unclear. This CDR3 has 11 amino acids. Trimming shortened V by 7 bases and J by 3 bases, and 9 bases separated the two germline ends. Germline V gives CDR1 DFQATT, CDR2 SNEGSKA (reference sequence).

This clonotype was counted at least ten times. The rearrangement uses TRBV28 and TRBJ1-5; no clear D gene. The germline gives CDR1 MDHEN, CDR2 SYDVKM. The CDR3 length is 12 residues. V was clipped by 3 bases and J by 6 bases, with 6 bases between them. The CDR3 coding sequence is TGTGCCAGCAGTTTCCACGGTCAGCCCCAGCATTTT. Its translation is CASSFHGQPQHF. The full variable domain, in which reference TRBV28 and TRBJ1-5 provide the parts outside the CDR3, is DVKVTQSSRYLVKRTGEKVFLECVQDMDHENMFWYRQDPGLGLRLIYFSYDVKMKEKGDIPEGYSVSREKKERFSLILESASTNQTSMYLCASSFHGQPQHFGDGTRLSIL.

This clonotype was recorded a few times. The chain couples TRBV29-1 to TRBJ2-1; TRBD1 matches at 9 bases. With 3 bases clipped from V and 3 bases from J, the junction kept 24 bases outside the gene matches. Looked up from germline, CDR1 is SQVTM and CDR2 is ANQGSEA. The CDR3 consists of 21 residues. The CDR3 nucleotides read TGCAGCGTTGACCCGCCGGCGGGGACAGGGAACATTGGGGAGTTCTACAATGAGCAGTTCTTC. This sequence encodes CSVDPPAGTGNIGEFYNEQFF.

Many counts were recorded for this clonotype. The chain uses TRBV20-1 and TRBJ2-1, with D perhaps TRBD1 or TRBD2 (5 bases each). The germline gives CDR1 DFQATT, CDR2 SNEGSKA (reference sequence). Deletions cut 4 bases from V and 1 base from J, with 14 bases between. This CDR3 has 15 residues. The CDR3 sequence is CSATGTGRSYNEQFF. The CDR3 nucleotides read TGCAGTGCTACCGGGACGGGTCGATCCTACAATGAGCAGTTCTTC.